Sequencing of this T cell receptor beta chain was carried out in a study of blood T cell repertoires in COVID-19. Study in general: Sources were T cells, B-cell-depleted T cells, or PBMCs; the material itself was cDNA or gDNA.

Sequencing was performed with immunoSEQ multiplex PCR; in TCRdb, only in-frame clones are kept and a portion is missing. The repertoire has about 210,000 clones, 70% to 90% of them found once; the top ten carry 4.3%. In regard to this clone: One junction end does not reproduce the germline sequence, and a read error may be involved.

Grouping used clinical history reported by participants in a survey and questionnaire. Germline CDR1 SEHNR, CDR2 FQNEAQ (reference sequence). The CDR3 runs to 13 residues. Material: PBMCs or T cells enriched from blood (not recorded which). The chain couples TRBV7-9 to TRBJ2-7; 9 bases are a match to TRBD1. This sequence originates from a man aged 25-45 years with acute COVID-19. Here the CDR3 DNA reads TGTGCCAGCACCTTTAGTCCCGGACAGGGGCTAAATTTC. This codes for CASTFSPGQGLNF.